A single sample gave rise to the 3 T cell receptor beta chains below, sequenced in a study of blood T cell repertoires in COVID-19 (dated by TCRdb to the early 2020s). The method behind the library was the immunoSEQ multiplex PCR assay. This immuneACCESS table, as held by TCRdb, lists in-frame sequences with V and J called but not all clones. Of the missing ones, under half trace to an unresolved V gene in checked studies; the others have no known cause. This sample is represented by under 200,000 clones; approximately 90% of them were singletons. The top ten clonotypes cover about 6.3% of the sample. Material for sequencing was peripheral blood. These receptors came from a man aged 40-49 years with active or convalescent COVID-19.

Here the CDR3 DNA reads TGTGCCTTTTCAACAGGGGCCTCCTACAATGAGCAGTTCTTC. Its translation: CAFSTGASYNEQFF. The rearrangement joins TRBV30 to TRBJ2-1; 7 nucleotides line up with TRBD1. Germline V lookup: CDR1 GTSNPN, CDR2 SVGIG (reference sequence). The CDR3 extends over 14 amino acids. V lost 7 bases and J lost 0; bases outside the gene matches: 6.

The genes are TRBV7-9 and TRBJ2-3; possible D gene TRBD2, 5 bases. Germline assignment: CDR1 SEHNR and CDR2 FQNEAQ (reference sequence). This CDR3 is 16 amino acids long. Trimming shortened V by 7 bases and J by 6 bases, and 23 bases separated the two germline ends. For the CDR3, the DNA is TGTGCCAGCACCGACCCTCCCAGCGGCGCCGAGGATACGCAGTATTTT. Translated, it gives CASTDPPSGAEDTQYF.

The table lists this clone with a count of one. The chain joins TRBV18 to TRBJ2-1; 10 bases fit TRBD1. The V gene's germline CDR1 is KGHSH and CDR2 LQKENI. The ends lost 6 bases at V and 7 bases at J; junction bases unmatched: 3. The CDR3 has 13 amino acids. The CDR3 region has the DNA TGTGCCAGCTCCGGGACAGGGGTAAATGAGCAGTTCTTC. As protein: CASSGTGVNEQFF.